This TCR beta chain appears in the sequencing data of a study of blood T cell repertoires in COVID-19. Study-wide context: Spain, Italy and the United States supplied samples that represented acute and convalescent COVID-19. PBMCs, B-cell-depleted T cells, or T cells were the source of the cDNA or gDNA that made up the material.

Authors' processing steps: Cell counts per sample came from amplifying reference gene primers. The method was immunoSEQ multiplex PCR; TCRdb's version includes in-frame clones alone and lacks a portion of them. Clone size and the V and J calls come from that table; the DNA yielded D and trimming. Of about 110,000 clones listed, more than 75% were seen once; the top ten hold roughly 3.5%. This TCR was recovered from a middle-aged man with acute or convalescent COVID-19. Material for sequencing was peripheral blood.

The CDR3 protein is CASSFLASPGDEQFF. The CDR3 DNA follows: TGTGCCAGCAGCTTTTTAGCGAGCCCCGGGGATGAGCAGTTCTTC. V is TRBV7-7 and J is TRBJ2-1, with D possibly being TRBD2 (5 bases). V dropped 3 bases and J dropped 8 bases, with 17 bases sitting between them. There are 15 residues in the CDR3. Germline assignment: CDR1 SSHAT and CDR2 FNYEAQ (reference sequence).